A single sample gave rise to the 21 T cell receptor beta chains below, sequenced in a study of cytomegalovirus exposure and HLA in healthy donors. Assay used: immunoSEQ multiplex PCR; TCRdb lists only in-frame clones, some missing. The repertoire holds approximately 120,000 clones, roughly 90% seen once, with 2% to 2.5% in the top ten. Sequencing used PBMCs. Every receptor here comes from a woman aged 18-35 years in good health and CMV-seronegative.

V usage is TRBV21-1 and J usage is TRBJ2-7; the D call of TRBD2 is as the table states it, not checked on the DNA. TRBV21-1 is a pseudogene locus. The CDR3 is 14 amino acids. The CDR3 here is CASSKVLEVREQYF. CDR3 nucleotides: TGTGCCAGCAGCAAAGTGCTGGAGGTGAGGGAGCAGTACTTC.

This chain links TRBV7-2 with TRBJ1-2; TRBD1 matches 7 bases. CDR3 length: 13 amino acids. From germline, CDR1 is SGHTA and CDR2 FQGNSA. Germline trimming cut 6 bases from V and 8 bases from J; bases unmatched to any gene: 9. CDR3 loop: CASSPYTGDGYTF. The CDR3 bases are TGTGCCAGCAGTCCCTACACAGGGGACGGCTACACCTTC.

CDR3 bases: TGTGCCAGCAGCTTCCAGGGAGGGGACGAGCAGTACTTC. This encodes CASSFQGGDEQYF. The genes are TRBV7-6 and TRBJ2-7, with 7 positions matching TRBD2. The length of the CDR3 is 13 residues. Per the germline V gene, CDR1 is SGHVS and CDR2 is FNYEAQ. Trimming cost V 3 bases and J 5 bases; bases outside gene matches: 4.

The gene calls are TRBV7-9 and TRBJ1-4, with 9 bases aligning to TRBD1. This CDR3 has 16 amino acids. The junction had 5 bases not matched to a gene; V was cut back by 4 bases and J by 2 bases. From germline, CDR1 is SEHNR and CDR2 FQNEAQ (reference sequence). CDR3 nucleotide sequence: TGTGCCAGCAGCTCGGGACAGGGCTCGACTAATGAAAAACTGTTTTTT. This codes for CASSSGQGSTNEKLFF.

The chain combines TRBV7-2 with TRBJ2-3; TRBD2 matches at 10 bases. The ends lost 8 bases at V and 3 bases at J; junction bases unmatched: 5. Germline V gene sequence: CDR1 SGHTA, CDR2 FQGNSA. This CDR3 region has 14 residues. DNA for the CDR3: TGTGCCAGCGTCAAACTAGCGGGGACAGATACGCAGTATTTT. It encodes CASVKLAGTDTQYF.

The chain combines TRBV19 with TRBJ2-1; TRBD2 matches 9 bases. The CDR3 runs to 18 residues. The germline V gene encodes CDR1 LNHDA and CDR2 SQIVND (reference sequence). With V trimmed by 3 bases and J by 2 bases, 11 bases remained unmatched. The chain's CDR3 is CASSILTPTSGAYNEQFF. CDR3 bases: TGTGCCAGTAGTATCCTTACACCGACTAGCGGTGCCTACAATGAGCAGTTCTTC.

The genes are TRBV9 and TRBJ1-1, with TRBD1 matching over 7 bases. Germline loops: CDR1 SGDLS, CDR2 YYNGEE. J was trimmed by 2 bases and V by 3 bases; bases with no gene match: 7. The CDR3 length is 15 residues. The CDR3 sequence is CASSGQQGLNTEAFF. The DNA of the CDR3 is TGTGCCAGCAGCGGTCAACAGGGGCTAAACACTGAAGCTTTCTTT.

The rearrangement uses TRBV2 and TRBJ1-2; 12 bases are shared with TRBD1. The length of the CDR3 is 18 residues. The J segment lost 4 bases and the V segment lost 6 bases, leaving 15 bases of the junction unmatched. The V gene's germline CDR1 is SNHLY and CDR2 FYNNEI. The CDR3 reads CASSAGQGARSTVYGYTF. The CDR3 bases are TGTGCCAGCAGCGCGGGACAGGGGGCGCGATCGACGGTCTATGGCTACACCTTC.

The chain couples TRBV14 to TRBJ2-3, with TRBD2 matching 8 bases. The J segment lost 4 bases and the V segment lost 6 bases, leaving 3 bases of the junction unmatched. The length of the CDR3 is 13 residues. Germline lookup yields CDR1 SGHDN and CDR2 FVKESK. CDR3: CASSGTRADTQYF. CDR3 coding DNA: TGTGCCAGCAGTGGGACTAGGGCAGATACGCAGTATTTT.

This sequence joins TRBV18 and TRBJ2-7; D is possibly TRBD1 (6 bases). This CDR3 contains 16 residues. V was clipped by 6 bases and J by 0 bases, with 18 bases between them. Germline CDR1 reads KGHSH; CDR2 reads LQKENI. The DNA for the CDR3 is TGTGCCAGCTCCAAGAGTGGGGGCGCGGGCTCCTACGAGCAGTACTTC. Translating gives CASSKSGGAGSYEQYF.

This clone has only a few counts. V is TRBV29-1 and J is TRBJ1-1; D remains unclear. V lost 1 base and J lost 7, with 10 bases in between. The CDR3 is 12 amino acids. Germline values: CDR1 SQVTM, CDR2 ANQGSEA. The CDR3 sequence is CSVEVVAGEAFF. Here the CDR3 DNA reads TGCAGCGTTGAAGTGGTAGCGGGTGAAGCTTTCTTT.

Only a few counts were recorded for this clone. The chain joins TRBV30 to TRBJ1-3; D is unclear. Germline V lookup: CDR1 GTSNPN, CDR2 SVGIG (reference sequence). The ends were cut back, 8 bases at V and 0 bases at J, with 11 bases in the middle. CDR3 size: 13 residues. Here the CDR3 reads CAQSGSSGNTIYF. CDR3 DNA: TGTGCCCAATCGGGGAGCTCTGGAAACACCATATATTTT.

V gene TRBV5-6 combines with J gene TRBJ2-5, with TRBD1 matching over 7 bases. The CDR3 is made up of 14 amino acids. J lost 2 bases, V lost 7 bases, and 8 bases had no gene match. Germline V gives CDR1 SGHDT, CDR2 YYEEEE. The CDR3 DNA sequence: TGTGCCAGCTCCTTTGAGGACAGGCAAGAGACCCAGTACTTC. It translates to CASSFEDRQETQYF.

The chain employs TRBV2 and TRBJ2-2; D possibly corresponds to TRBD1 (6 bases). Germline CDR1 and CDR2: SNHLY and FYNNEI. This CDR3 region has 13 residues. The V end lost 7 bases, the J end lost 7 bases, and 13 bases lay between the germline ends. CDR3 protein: CASTGAKNGELFF. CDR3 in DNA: TGTGCCAGCACAGGGGCAAAGAACGGGGAGCTGTTTTTT.

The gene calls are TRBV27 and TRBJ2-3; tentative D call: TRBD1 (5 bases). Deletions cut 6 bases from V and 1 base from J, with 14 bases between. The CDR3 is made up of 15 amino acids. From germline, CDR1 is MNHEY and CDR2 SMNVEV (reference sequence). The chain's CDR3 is CASRTGKRRTDTQYF. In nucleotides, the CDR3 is TGTGCCAGCAGAACAGGAAAGAGACGCACAGATACGCAGTATTTT.

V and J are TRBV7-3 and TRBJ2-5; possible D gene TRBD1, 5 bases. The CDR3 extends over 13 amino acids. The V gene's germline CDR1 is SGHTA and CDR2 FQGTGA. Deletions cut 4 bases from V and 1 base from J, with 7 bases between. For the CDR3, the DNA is TGTGCCAGCAGCTGGCAGGGCCAAGAGACCCAGTACTTC. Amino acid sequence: CASSWQGQETQYF.

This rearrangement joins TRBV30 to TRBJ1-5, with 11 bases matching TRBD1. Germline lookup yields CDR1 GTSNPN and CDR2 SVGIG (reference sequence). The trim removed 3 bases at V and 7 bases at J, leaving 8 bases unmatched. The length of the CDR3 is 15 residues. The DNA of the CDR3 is TGTGCCTGGAGCCGGACAGGGGGCGCAAGACAGCCCCAGCATTTT. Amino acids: CAWSRTGGARQPQHF.

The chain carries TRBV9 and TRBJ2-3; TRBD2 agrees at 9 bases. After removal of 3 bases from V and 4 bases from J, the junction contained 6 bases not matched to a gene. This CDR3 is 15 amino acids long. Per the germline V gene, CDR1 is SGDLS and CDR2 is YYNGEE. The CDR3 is CASSASGITSDTQYF. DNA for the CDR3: TGTGCCAGCAGCGCTAGCGGGATCACGTCAGATACGCAGTATTTT. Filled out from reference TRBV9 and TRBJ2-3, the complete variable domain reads DSGVTQTPKHLITATGQRVTLRCSPRSGDLSVYWYQQSLDQGLQFLIQYYNGEERAKGNILERFSAQQFPDLHSELNLSSLELGDSALYFCASSASGITSDTQYFGPGTRLTVL.

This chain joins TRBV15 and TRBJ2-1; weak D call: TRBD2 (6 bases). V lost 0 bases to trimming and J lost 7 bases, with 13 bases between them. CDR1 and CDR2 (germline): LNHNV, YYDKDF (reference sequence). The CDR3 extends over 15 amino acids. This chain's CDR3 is CATSRESEGGNEQFF. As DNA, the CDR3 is TGTGCCACCAGCAGAGAGTCGGAGGGAGGAAATGAGCAGTTCTTC.

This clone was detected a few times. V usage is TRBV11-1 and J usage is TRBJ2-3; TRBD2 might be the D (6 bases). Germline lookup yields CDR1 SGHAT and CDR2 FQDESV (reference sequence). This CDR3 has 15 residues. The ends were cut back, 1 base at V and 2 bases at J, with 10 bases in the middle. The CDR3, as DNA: TGTGCCAGCAGCTTAGGGAGGGAATACACAGATACGCAGTATTTT. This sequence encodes CASSLGREYTDTQYF. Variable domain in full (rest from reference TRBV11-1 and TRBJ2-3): EAEVAQSPRYKITEKSQAVAFWCDPISGHATLYWYRQILGQGPELLVQFQDESVVDDSQLPKDRFSAERLKGVDSTLKIQPAELGDSAMYLCASSLGREYTDTQYFGPGTRLTVL.

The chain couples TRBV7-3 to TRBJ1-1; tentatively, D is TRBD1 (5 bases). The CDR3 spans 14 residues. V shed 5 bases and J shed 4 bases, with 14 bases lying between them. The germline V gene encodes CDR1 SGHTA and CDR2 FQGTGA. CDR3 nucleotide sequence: TGTGCCAGCAGCAACACGGGGGGTGCCACTGAAGCTTTCTTT. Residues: CASSNTGGATEAFF.